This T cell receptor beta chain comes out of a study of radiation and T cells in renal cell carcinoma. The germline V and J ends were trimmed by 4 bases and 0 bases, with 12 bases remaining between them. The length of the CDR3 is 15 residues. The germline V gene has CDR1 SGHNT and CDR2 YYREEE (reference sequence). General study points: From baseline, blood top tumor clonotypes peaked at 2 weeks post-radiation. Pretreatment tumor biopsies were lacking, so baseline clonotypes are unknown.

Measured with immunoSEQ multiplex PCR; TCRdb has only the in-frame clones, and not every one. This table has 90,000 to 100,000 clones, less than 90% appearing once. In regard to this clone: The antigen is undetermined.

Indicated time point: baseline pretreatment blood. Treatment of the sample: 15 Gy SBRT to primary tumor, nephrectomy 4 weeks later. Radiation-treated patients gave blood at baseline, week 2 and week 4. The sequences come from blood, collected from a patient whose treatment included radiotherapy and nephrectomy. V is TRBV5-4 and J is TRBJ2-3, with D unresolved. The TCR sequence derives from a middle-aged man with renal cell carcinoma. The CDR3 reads CASSADGSSTDTQYF. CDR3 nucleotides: TGTGCCAGCAGCGCTGACGGATCTAGCACAGATACGCAGTATTTT.